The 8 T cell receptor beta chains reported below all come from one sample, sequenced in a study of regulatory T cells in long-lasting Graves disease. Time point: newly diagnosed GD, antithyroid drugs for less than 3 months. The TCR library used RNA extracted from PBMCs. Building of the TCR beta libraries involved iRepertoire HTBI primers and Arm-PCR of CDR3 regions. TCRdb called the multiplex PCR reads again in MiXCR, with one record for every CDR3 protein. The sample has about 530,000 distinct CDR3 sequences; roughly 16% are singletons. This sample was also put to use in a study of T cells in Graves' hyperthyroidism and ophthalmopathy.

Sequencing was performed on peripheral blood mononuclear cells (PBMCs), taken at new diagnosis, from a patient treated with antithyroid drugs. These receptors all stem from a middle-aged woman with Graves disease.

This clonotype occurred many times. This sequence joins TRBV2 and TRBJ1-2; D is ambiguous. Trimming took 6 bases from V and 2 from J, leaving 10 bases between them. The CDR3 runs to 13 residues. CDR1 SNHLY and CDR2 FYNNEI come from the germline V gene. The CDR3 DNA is TGTGCCAGCAGGGTAGGAGGGAACTATGGCTACACCTTC. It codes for CASRVGGNYGYTF.

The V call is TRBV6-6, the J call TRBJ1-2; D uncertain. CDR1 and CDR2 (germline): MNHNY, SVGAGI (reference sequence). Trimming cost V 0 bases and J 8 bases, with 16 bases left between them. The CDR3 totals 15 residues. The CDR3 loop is CASSYSEGYTRGYTF. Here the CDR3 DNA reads TGTGCCAGCAGTTACTCGGAGGGTTACACGCGGGGCTACACCTTC.

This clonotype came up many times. The CDR3 DNA reads as TGTGCCAGCAGTTTAGCTACAGGGGCTGAGCAGTTCTTC. It codes for CASSLATGAEQFF. The chain couples TRBV12-3 or TRBV12-4 to TRBJ2-1; TRBD1 agrees at 7 bases. This CDR3 is built from 13 residues. V lost 0 bases to trimming and J lost 9 bases; unmatched junction nucleotides: 2.

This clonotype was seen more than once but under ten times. Here the CDR3 reads CSARGALGLFF. CDR3 nucleotide sequence: TGCAGTGCCCGCGGGGCCTTGGGGCTGTTTTTT. This sequence joins TRBV20-1 and TRBJ1-4, with a weak D call TRBD1 (5 bases). The V end was cut by 6 bases, the J end by 14 bases, with 16 bases between. This CDR3 spans 11 amino acids. CDR1 is DFQATT and CDR2 is SNEGSKA in the germline V gene (reference sequence).

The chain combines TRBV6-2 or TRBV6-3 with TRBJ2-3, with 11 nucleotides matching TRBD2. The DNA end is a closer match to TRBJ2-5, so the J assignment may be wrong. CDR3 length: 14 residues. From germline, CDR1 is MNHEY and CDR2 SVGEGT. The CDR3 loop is CASSYPSGGETQYF. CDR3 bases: TGTGCCAGCAGTTACCCTAGCGGGGGGGAGACCCAGTACTTC.

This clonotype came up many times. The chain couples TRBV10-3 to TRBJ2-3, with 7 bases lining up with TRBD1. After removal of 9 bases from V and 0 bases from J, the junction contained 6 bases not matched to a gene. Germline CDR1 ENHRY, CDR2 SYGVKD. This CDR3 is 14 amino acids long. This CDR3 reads CAMQTGTSTDTQYF. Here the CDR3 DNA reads TGTGCCATGCAGACAGGGACGAGCACAGATACGCAGTATTTT.

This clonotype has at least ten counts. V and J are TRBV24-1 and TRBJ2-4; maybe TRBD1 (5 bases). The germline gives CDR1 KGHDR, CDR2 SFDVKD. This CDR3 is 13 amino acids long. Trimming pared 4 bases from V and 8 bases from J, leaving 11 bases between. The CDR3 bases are TGTGCCACCAGTGACGCTCAGGGCGACATTCAGTACTTC. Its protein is CATSDAQGDIQYF.

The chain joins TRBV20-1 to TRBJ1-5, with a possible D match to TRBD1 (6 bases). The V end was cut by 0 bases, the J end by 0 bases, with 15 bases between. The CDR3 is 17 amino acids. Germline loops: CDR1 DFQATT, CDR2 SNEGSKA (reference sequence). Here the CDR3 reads CSARDRTDSYSNQPQHF. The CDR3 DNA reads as TGCAGTGCTAGAGATCGGACAGACTCCTATAGCAATCAGCCCCAGCATTTT.